One sample yielded the 22 T cell receptor beta chains listed below, sequenced in a study of T cells and Merkel cell carcinoma outcomes. The protocol was immunoSEQ multiplex PCR, while the TCRdb copy is restricted to in-frame clones and leaves out a portion. This sample has about 15,000 clones; approximately 87% occur once, and the top ten carry more than 7.5%. Source material: tumor tissue from Merkel cell carcinoma. The source of these receptors is a human donor with Merkel cell carcinoma.

The gene calls are TRBV7-9 and TRBJ2-5; D remains ambiguous. The CDR3 is 13 amino acids. Germline CDR1 SEHNR, CDR2 FQNEAQ (reference sequence). The germline V and J ends were trimmed by 5 bases and 1 base, with 8 bases remaining between them. Written as DNA, the CDR3 is TGTGCCAGCAGCCGCGGCGGCCAAGAGACCCAGTACTTC. Protein product: CASSRGGQETQYF. Variable domain in full (rest from reference TRBV7-9 and TRBJ2-5): DTGVSQNPRHKITKRGQNVTFRCDPISEHNRLYWYRQTLGQGPEFLTYFQNEAQLEKSRLLSDRFSAERPKGSFSTLEIQRTEQGDSAMYLCASSRGGQETQYFGPGTRLLVL.

The rearrangement uses TRBV6-5 and TRBJ2-7; weak D call: TRBD2 (5 bases). The V end was cut by 6 bases, the J end by 7 bases, with 10 bases between. CDR3 length: 11 residues. The germline gives CDR1 MNHEY, CDR2 SVGAGI. CDR3 residues: CASRSGGEQYF. In DNA form, the CDR3 reads TGTGCCAGCAGATCGGGCGGGGAGCAGTACTTC.

The chain couples TRBV6-6 to TRBJ1-1; unclear D gene. The ends were cut back, 5 bases at V and 3 bases at J, with 10 bases in the middle. There are 13 residues in the CDR3. CDR1 is MNHNY and CDR2 is SVGAGI in the germline V gene (reference sequence). This CDR3 reads CASSSKGYTEAFF. DNA of the CDR3: TGTGCCAGCAGTAGTAAAGGGTACACTGAAGCTTTCTTT.

This clone has a handful of counts. The rearrangement joins TRBV19 to TRBJ2-1, with 12 bases fitting TRBD2. The CDR3 is 14 amino acids. Germline CDR1 is LNHDA and CDR2 is SQIVND (reference sequence). Trimming at V came to 10 bases and at J to 4 bases, leaving 5 bases not matched to a gene. CDR3 sequence reads: CATQTSGGYNEQFF. The CDR3 nucleotides are TGTGCCACCCAGACTAGCGGGGGTTACAATGAGCAGTTCTTC.

Comments on this clone: The sample holds other DNA sequences that translate to the same CDR3. This rearrangement joins TRBV5-6 to TRBJ2-7; TRBD1 agrees at 8 bases. After removal of 3 bases from V and 4 bases from J, the junction contained 9 bases not matched to a gene. The CDR3 runs to 15 residues. Germline-derived CDR1 and CDR2 are SGHDT and YYEEEE. DNA for the CDR3: TGTGCCAGCAGCTGGCCTGGGACAGGCCCGTACGAGCAGTACTTC. Translation gives CASSWPGTGPYEQYF.

The V call is TRBV13, the J call TRBJ2-7; D is uncertain. Germline V lookup: CDR1 PRHDT, CDR2 FYEKMQ (reference sequence). The V end lost 3 bases, the J end lost 2 bases, and 11 bases lay between the germline ends. The CDR3 sequence is 14 residues long. Here the CDR3 reads CASSFKDTPYEQYF. The CDR3 DNA reads as TGTGCCAGCAGCTTTAAAGATACCCCCTACGAGCAGTACTTC.

Here the CDR3 DNA reads TGTGCCATCAGTGAGGTTGGGACTAGCGGGGGGAATACGCAGTATTTT. This sequence encodes CAISEVGTSGGNTQYF. The V and J genes are TRBV10-3 and TRBJ2-3, with 15 bases lining up with TRBD2. V trimming: 2 bases; J trimming: 7 bases; junction bases outside the gene matches: 4. The CDR3 length is 16 residues. From germline, CDR1 is ENHRY and CDR2 SYGVKD.

V gene TRBV2 combines with J gene TRBJ2-5, with no clear D. The ends were cut back, 4 bases at V and 2 bases at J, with 8 bases in the middle. The germline CDR1 and CDR2 sequences are SNHLY and FYNNEI. The CDR3 is 13 amino acids. The CDR3 loop is CASSVRMQETQYF. CDR3 bases: TGTGCCAGCAGTGTCAGAATGCAAGAGACCCAGTACTTC. Filled out from reference TRBV2 and TRBJ2-5, the complete variable domain reads EPEVTQTPSHQVTQMGQEVILRCVPISNHLYFYWYRQILGQKVEFLVSFYNNEISEKSEIFDDQFSVERPDGSNFTLKIRSTKLEDSAMYFCASSVRMQETQYFGPGTRLLVL.

The rearrangement links TRBV5-1 to TRBJ2-3; D remains unclear. Per germline, CDR1 SGHRS and CDR2 YFSETQ. This CDR3 spans 12 amino acids. The V gene lost 0 bases and the J gene lost 3 bases, with 2 bases spanning the gap. For the CDR3, the DNA is TGCGCCAGCAGCTTGGAAACAGATACGCAGTATTTT. Its translation is CASSLETDTQYF.

This clone was recorded a few times. V is TRBV25-1 and J is TRBJ1-1; D gene uncertain. CDR3 length: 14 amino acids. V lost 1 base to trimming and J lost 3 bases, with 9 bases between them. Germline V gene sequence: CDR1 MGHDK, CDR2 SYGVNS. The CDR3 sequence is CASSELSGHTEAFF. CDR3 nucleotide sequence: TGTGCCAGCAGTGAATTGTCGGGCCACACTGAAGCTTTCTTT.

The chain uses TRBV29-1 and TRBJ2-7, with 8 positions matching TRBD2. V lost 7 bases to trimming and J lost 3 bases; unmatched junction nucleotides: 8. In germline, CDR1 is SQVTM, CDR2 ANQGSEA. This CDR3 has 13 residues. For the CDR3, the DNA is TGCAGCGCCGGGGGGGCAGCGTTCTACGAGCAGTACTTC. Its protein is CSAGGAAFYEQYF.

The rearrangement links TRBV18 to TRBJ1-1, with D possibly being TRBD1 (6 bases). Trimming took 6 bases from V and 4 from J, leaving 18 bases between them. Germline V gene lookup returns CDR1 KGHSH and CDR2 LQKENI. This CDR3 has 15 residues. CDR3 in amino acids: CASSPPGGHATEAFF. The CDR3 nucleotides read TGTGCCAGCTCGCCGCCGGGGGGGCATGCCACTGAAGCTTTCTTT.

In nucleotides, the CDR3 is TGTGCCATTTTCGGGGGCAGCGGGGAGCTGTTTTTT. As protein: CAIFGGSGELFF. The chain links TRBV6-6 to TRBJ2-2, with D perhaps assigned TRBD1 or TRBD2 (6 bases each). V lost 10 bases to trimming and J lost 7 bases, with 13 bases between them. Germline V gene lookup returns CDR1 MNHNY and CDR2 SVGAGI (reference sequence). This CDR3 spans 12 amino acids.

The J gene is TRBJ2-3, the V gene TRBV7-2; D unclear. Trimming took 1 base from V and 2 from J, leaving 10 bases between them. Germline V gives CDR1 SGHTA, CDR2 FQGNSA. CDR3 length: 15 residues. The CDR3 sequence: CASSLVESSTDTQYF. CDR3 in DNA: TGTGCCAGCAGCTTAGTTGAAAGCTCCACAGATACGCAGTATTTT.

The sample holds a few counts of this clone. This chain joins TRBV4-2 and TRBJ1-1; TRBD1 is a possible D gene (5 bases). V lost 3 bases and J lost 1, with 39 bases in between. Germline-derived CDR1 and CDR2 are LGHNA and YNFKEQ. The CDR3 length is 24 residues. This CDR3 reads CASSHFPAGRPEFGMSGENTEAFF. CDR3 in DNA: TGTGCCAGCAGCCACTTCCCGGCAGGGAGGCCCGAATTCGGAATGTCCGGGGAGAACACTGAAGCTTTCTTT.

This clone came up once. The chain combines TRBV30 with TRBJ1-6; D perhaps matches TRBD1 (5 bases). Germline V gene lookup returns CDR1 GTSNPN and CDR2 SVGIG (reference sequence). Trimming pared 1 base from V and 3 bases from J, leaving 10 bases between. CDR3 size: 15 residues. The CDR3: CAWSGGGNYNSPLHF. The CDR3 DNA sequence: TGTGCCTGGAGTGGGGGGGGGAACTATAATTCACCCCTCCACTTT.

Concerning this clone itself: The junction departs from the called germline gene at one end, perhaps through a read error. The V gene is TRBV4-1, the J gene TRBJ1-2, with a tentative D call TRBD1 (6 bases). Germline assignment: CDR1 MGHRA and CDR2 YSYEKL. This CDR3 is 16 amino acids long. CDR3 region: CASSQDFGGAWAGYIF. CDR3 nucleotides: TGCGCCAGCAGCCAAGATTTTGGGGGCGCCTGGGCTGGCTACATCTTC.

The rearrangement uses TRBV30 and TRBJ2-1; 11 bases are shared with TRBD2. Germline loops: CDR1 GTSNPN, CDR2 SVGIG (reference sequence). This CDR3 has 14 amino acids. J was trimmed by 4 bases and V by 5 bases; bases with no gene match: 4. This CDR3 reads CAWEGTSGYNEQFF. CDR3 in DNA: TGTGCCTGGGAAGGGACTAGCGGATACAATGAGCAGTTCTTC.

This chain links TRBV18 with TRBJ2-7; TRBD1 is a possible D gene (5 bases). CDR3 size: 12 residues. The V end lost 5 bases, the J end lost 6 bases, and 11 bases lay between the germline ends. From germline, CDR1 is KGHSH and CDR2 LQKENI. Here the CDR3 reads CASSVTGSEQYF. CDR3 nucleotide sequence: TGTGCCAGCTCAGTCACAGGTTCCGAGCAGTACTTC.

V and J are TRBV28 and TRBJ2-1, with 13 bases identical to TRBD2. The V gene end was trimmed by 7 bases and the J gene end by 8 bases; junction bases not matched to a gene: 8. The germline V gene encodes CDR1 MDHEN and CDR2 SYDVKM. The CDR3 consists of 15 residues. CDR3 DNA: TGTGCCAGCAAATTGGGACTAGCGGGAAAGGATGAGCAGTTCTTC. This gives the protein CASKLGLAGKDEQFF.

The chain uses TRBV9 and TRBJ1-1; D is unclear. V dropped 4 bases and J dropped 4 bases, with 8 bases sitting between them. The CDR3 runs to 12 residues. The germline gives CDR1 SGDLS, CDR2 YYNGEE. CDR3 sequence (DNA): TGTGCCAGCAGCCCTTTTAGCACTGAAGCTTTCTTT. Its protein product is CASSPFSTEAFF. Based on the CDR3 plus reference TRBV9 and TRBJ1-1, the full variable domain is DSGVTQTPKHLITATGQRVTLRCSPRSGDLSVYWYQQSLDQGLQFLIQYYNGEERAKGNILERFSAQQFPDLHSELNLSSLELGDSALYFCASSPFSTEAFFGQGTRLTVV.

This clone was seen a few times. The same CDR3 also results from other DNA sequences found in this sample. The V gene is TRBV2, the J gene TRBJ1-4; TRBD1 agrees at 12 bases. The CDR3 is 16 amino acids. The trim removed 3 bases at V and 4 bases at J, leaving 3 bases unmatched. Germline CDR1 SNHLY, CDR2 FYNNEI. CDR3 region: CASSEGTGGGNEKLFF. The CDR3 nucleotides read TGTGCCAGCAGTGAGGGGACAGGGGGCGGTAATGAAAAACTGTTTTTT.